The T cell receptor (beta chain) under discussion was sequenced for a study of neurological immune-mediated disorders. In the study overall: Among the 35 or so patients with multiple sclerosis, about 30 were relapsing-remitting, while 3 were secondary progressive.

By 5'RACE with 10-nucleotide random UMIs, the cDNA was made. TCRdb processed the 5' RACE reads anew with MiXCR; each CDR3 protein has one entry. The data hold around 69,000 distinct CDR3 sequences, with around 3.3% observed a single time. This CDR3 has 13 residues. Germline V lookup: CDR1 MNHEY, CDR2 SVGAGI. On this clonotype itself: What it recognizes is unknown. Sequence at one end of the junction differs from germline and may be a read error.

2 million unsorted PBMCs were stored in RNAlater at -80 °C before RNA extraction. Study observations and caveats: When the repertoires were grouped phylogenetically, those of 18 of the 34 multiple sclerosis patients came together in a single cluster of related CDR3 sequences, which points to a possible repertoire-level signature.

The material sequenced was PBMCs. The TCR originated in a man aged 40-50 years with multiple sclerosis. The chain couples TRBV6-5 to TRBJ1-6; 7 positions agree with TRBD1. The CDR3, as DNA: TGTGCCAGCAGTGACAGGGAATATTCAACCCTCAACTTT. Translated, it gives CASSDREYSTLNF.